This TCR beta chain was identified during a study of graft-versus-host responses after intestinal transplantation. Looking at the study overall: The recipients all started with anti-thymocyte globulin induction and then took tacrolimus and steroids for about three years. Broader study findings: Allograft clonal ratios (graft-versus-host to host-versus-graft) were high in patients who had graft-donor T cell macrochimerism. GvH clones were identified in recipient marrow, with some first appearing in ileum or blood.

Assay: immunoSEQ multiplex PCR; the TCRdb copy retains only in-frame clones and omits some. The sample lists 60,000 to 65,000 clones, 89% occurring once. A remark on this clone: The antigen remains unidentified.

Investigators treated the graft tissue so that it released intraepithelial and lamina propria lymphocytes. The sample consisted of ileum tissue, taken around 350 days after transplant. The TCR was taken from a human patient who received an intestinal transplant, so some T cells may come from the graft donor.

The CDR3 DNA sequence: TGTGCCAGCAGCTTAAACAGAGTAGAGACCCAGTACTTC. Its protein is CASSLNRVETQYF. V and J are TRBV11-2 and TRBJ2-5; D gene ambiguous. V was trimmed by 2 bases and J by 4 bases, leaving 8 bases between them. The CDR3 consists of 13 residues. Germline-derived CDR1 and CDR2 are SGHAT and FQNNGV.